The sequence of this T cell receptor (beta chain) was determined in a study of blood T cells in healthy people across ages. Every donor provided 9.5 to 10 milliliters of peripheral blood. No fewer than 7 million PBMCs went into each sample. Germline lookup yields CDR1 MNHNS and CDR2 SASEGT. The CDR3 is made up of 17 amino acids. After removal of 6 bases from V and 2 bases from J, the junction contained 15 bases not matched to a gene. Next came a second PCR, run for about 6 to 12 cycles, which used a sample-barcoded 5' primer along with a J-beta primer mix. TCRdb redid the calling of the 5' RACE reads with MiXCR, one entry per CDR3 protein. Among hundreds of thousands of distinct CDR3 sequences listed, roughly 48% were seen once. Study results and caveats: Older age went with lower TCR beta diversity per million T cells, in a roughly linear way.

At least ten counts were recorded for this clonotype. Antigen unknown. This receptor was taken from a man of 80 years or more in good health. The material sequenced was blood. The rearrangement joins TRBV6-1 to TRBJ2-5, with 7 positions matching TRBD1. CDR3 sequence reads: CASSRSLGGQPQETQYF. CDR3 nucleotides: TGTGCCAGCAGCCGTTCTCTAGGGGGACAGCCTCAAGAGACCCAGTACTTC.